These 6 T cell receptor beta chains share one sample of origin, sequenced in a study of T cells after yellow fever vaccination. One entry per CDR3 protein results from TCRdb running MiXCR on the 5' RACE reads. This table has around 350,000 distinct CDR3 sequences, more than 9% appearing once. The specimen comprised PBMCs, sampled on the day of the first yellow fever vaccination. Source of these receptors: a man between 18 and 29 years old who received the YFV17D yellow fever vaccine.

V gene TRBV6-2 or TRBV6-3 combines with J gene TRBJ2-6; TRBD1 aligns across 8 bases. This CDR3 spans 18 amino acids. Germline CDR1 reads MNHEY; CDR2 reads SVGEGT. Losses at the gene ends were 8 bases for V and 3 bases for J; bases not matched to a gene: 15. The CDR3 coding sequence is TGTGCCAGCTTATTTTCGGGACAGGACGTTTTTGGGGCCAACGTCCTGACTTTC. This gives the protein CASLFSGQDVFGANVLTF.

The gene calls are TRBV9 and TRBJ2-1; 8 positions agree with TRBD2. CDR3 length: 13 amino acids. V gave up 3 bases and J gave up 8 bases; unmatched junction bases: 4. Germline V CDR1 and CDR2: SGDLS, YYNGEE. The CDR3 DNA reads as TGTGCCAGCAGCGCGCCCGGGGGGGATGAGCAGTTCTTC. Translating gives CASSAPGGDEQFF.

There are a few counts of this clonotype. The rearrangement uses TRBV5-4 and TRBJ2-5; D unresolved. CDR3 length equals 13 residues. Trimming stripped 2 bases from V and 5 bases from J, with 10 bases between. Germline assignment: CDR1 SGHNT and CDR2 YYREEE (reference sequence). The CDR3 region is CASSFWGRETQYF. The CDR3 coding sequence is TGTGCCAGCAGCTTCTGGGGTCGGGAGACCCAGTACTTC.

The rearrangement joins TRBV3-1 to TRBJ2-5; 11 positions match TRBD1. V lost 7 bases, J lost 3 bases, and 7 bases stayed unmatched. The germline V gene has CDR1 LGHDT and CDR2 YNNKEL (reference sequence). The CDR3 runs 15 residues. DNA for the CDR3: TGTGCCAGCAACCTTCGGACAGGGGGCGAAGAGACCCAGTACTTC. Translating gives CASNLRTGGEETQYF.

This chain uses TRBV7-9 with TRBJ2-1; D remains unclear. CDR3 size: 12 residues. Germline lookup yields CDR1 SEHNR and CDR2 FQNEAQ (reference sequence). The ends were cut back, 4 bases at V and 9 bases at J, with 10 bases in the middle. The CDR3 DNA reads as TGTGCCAGCAGCTCGATGGCCATTGAGCAGTTCTTC. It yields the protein CASSSMAIEQFF.

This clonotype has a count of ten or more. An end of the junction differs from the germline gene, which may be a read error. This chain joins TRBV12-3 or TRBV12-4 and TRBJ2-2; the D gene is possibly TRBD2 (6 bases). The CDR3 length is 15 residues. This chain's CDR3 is CASSLGQGGTGELFF. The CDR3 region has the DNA TGCGCCAGCAGCTTGGGCCAGGGAGGTACCGGGGAGCTGTTTTTT.